Given below is one T cell receptor beta chain in context. This clonotype was counted a single time. Its recognized antigen is unknown. There are no base qualities to consult, and no much larger clone falls within one base. On its own, one read is weak support. At the junction V is shortened by 5 bases and J by 3 bases; bases outside the gene matches: 11. The CDR3 runs 15 residues from the cysteine to the phenylalanine. Here the CDR3 DNA is all that survives: 45 bases in frame from base 1. Reading the germline V gene (reference sequence) gives CDR1 DFQATT and CDR2 SNEGSKA. These data belong to a study of relationships among human T cell subsets (dated by TCRdb to the early 2010s). The study in broad terms: Sequencing was performed on eight distinct blood T cell populations: pan T, CD8 cytotoxic, regulatory, Th1, Th2, naive plus transitional, activated and memory cells. The full study reports these points: The bead-based sorting could not exclude a CD4+CD8+ double-positive population. V, D and J usage, CDR3 length and N-nucleotide additions showed no statistically significant differences among the seven subsets. The considerable overlap in CDR3s among Th1, Th2 and regulatory T cells was taken as suggesting that cell fate choices are stochastic. Over 55% of CD8+ cytotoxic sequences belonged to clones with over 100 reads, whereas regulatory and Th2 subsets showed few such clones. T cell counts went unrecorded for two pan T samples, which were processed alongside pan B cells.

The library came from multiplex PCR. Sequenced using a 454 GS FLX. Semiquantitative ARM-PCR was used to amplify the TCR alpha and beta CDR3 regions from mRNA. ARM-PCR used tagged nested gene-specific primers, after which communal superprimers carried out exponential amplification. Exonuclease was used to remove the nested primers before the first-round PCR products went through the second amplification round. The amplicons were sequenced on the 454 platform, which can rapidly sequence millions of DNA fragments without cloning bias. A read was counted as effective if the read could be mapped to both V and J germline segments. The original pipeline was this. IRmap, which uses pyromap, a Smith-Waterman modification adapted to 454 sequencing errors, was used to assign reads to germline V, D and J segments. Cutoffs set at the 99th percentile of alignment scores from simulated random sequences were applied to filter D-beta assignments. CDR3 was defined as the amino acids lying between the conserved V-segment Y[YFLI]C motif and the J-segment [FW]GXGT motif. Repertoire diversity was estimated with a compound Poisson process model previously applied to large-scale EST data. A cross-contamination detection procedure was applied to argue against sample contamination as the source of shared CDR3s. Through fastp at Q25 and MiXCR, TCRdb rebuilt clones from the public reads, retaining in-frame beta chains. Here each entry gathers all rows of one CDR3 protein and keeps the most common genes and DNA. TCRdb, not the original authors, processed these V and J calls. This sample lists around 14,000 distinct CDR3 sequences; less than 70% were detected once. The ten largest clonotypes hold 35% of the sample.

Miltenyi superparamagnetic beads coated with subset-specific monoclonal antibodies were used for isolation of the T cell subsets. All T cell populations were isolated from peripheral blood. Mononuclear cells were obtained from whole blood by Ficoll separation, and monocytes were then depleted with anti-CD14 microbeads. Isolated cell populations were immediately resuspended in RNAprotect reagent. The pan T sample comprised CD3+ T cells in general. The sample consisted of total T cells sorted from blood. The cell subset or site tag for this specimen amounts to: CD3+ T cells in general. The sequence links TRBV20-1 to TRBJ2-5; 8 central nucleotides agree with TRBD2. The TCR was taken from a man aged 35-49 years in good health. For the CDR3, the sequence is CSAERLAGPEETQYF. The nucleotide sequence is given as TGCAGTGCTGAACGGCTAGCGGGTCCTGAAGAGACCCAGTACTTC.